This entry describes one T cell receptor (beta chain). The entry originates in a study of spatial heterogeneity in lung cancer. Time point here: blood at routine non-recurrence follow-up after resection. MiXCR, run by TCRdb on the 5' RACE reads, gives a single entry per CDR3 protein. Of about 9,200 distinct CDR3 sequences detected, about 20% appear once; the ten largest clones hold around two fifths. This CDR3 region has 17 residues. CDR1 and CDR2 (germline): SEHNR, FQNEAQ (reference sequence). V gave up 5 bases and J gave up 0 bases, with 18 bases separating them. The source of this sequence is a male donor with early-stage non-small cell lung cancer. This chain links TRBV7-9 with TRBJ2-3, with D perhaps matching TRBD1 or TRBD2 (5 bases each). The sequences come from PBMCs, collected at follow-up. CDR3 residues: CASSPRDVGTSTDTQYF. The CDR3 coding sequence is TGTGCCAGCAGCCCCCGGGACGTAGGAACGAGCACAGATACGCAGTATTTT.